Below, 28 T cell receptor beta chains from the same sample are listed, as sequenced in a study of OX40 agonist ivuxolimab in advanced cancers. Here immunoSEQ multiplex PCR was the method, and the copy in TCRdb shows in-frame clones only, minus some. The sample has 15,000 to 25,000 clones, 83% seen once. Sequenced material: CD4+ or CD8+ T cells sorted from blood, taken in a trial of the OX40 agonist ivuxolimab. The source of these receptors is an adult with an advanced solid tumor such as melanoma, head and neck, liver or kidney cancer.

This clone was counted a few times. The chain has TRBV5-5 and TRBJ1-1; D perhaps matches TRBD1 (5 bases). The CDR3 sequence is 12 residues long. Trimming took off 2 bases at V and 6 bases at J, with 8 bases between the two ends. Germline V gene data show CDR1 as SGHKS and CDR2 as YYEKEE (reference sequence). CDR3 DNA: TGTGCCAGCAGCTTACTAGGGGCTGAAGCTTTCTTT. Translation: CASSLLGAEAFF.

This clone came up once. This chain uses TRBV7-8 with TRBJ2-7; D not resolved. In germline, CDR1 is SGHVS, CDR2 FQNEAQ. Trimming took off 1 base at V and 0 bases at J, with 10 bases between the two ends. CDR3 size: 15 residues. The CDR3 loop reads CASSLGTPFSYEQYF. The CDR3 nucleotides are TGTGCCAGCAGCTTAGGGACCCCTTTCTCCTACGAGCAGTACTTC.

This clone showed up just a few times. V is TRBV28 and J is TRBJ1-2; 10 bases are a match to TRBD1. CDR1 is MDHEN, CDR2 SYDVKM, per germline. This CDR3 has 15 amino acids. The ends lost 5 bases at V and 3 bases at J; junction bases unmatched: 6. CDR3 nucleotide sequence: TGTGCCAGCAGTCCGGACAGGGGGACTTACTATGGCTACACCTTC. Translation gives CASSPDRGTYYGYTF.

The chain combines TRBV15 with TRBJ2-3, with a weak D call TRBD1 (5 bases). The CDR3 runs to 16 residues. Germline V gene sequence: CDR1 LNHNV, CDR2 YYDKDF (reference sequence). V was cut by 6 bases and J by 0 bases, with 16 bases left in between. CDR3 sequence: CATRRQGRDSTDTQYF. The CDR3 coding sequence is TGTGCCACCAGGCGTCAGGGCAGAGACAGCACAGATACGCAGTATTTT.

V gene TRBV7-9 combines with J gene TRBJ2-7; 11 nucleotides align to TRBD1. The germline V gene encodes CDR1 SEHNR and CDR2 FQNEAQ (reference sequence). The trim removed 4 bases at V and 2 bases at J, leaving 4 bases unmatched. CDR3 size: 15 residues. The CDR3, as DNA: TGTGCCAGCAGCTCCCCGGGACAGGGGGCCTACGAGCAGTACTTC. This translates into CASSSPGQGAYEQYF.

The chain couples TRBV27 to TRBJ2-3; TRBD1 matches 9 bases. Unmatched junction bases numbered 6, after V lost 5 bases and J lost 6 bases. This CDR3 spans 14 amino acids. Germline V lookup: CDR1 MNHEY, CDR2 SMNVEV (reference sequence). CDR3 DNA sequence: TGTGCCAGCAGTATGGGACAGGGCGTGGATACGCAGTATTTT. This encodes CASSMGQGVDTQYF.

This rearrangement joins TRBV4-1 to TRBJ1-2, with D possibly TRBD1 on 5 matching bases. The CDR3 is made up of 15 amino acids. The V gene lost 0 bases and the J gene lost 6 bases, with 14 bases spanning the gap. Per germline, CDR1 MGHRA and CDR2 YSYEKL. The CDR3 region is CASSQEGTLSHGYTF. The CDR3 nucleotides read TGCGCCAGCAGCCAAGAAGGGACGTTAAGCCATGGCTACACCTTC.

The J gene is TRBJ2-7, the V gene TRBV10-1; TRBD1 or TRBD2 may be the D gene (5 bases each). V shed 3 bases and J shed 7 bases, with 13 bases lying between them. The CDR3 loop spans 13 amino acids. Germline V gene sequence: CDR1 WNHNN, CDR2 SYGVQD (reference sequence). CDR3 sequence: CASSEEGTQEQYF. The CDR3 bases are TGCGCCAGCAGTGAAGAGGGGACGCAAGAGCAGTACTTC.

The chain is built from TRBV5-4 and TRBJ1-1; no reliable D call. V was clipped by 2 bases and J by 3 bases, with 8 bases between them. Germline-derived CDR1 and CDR2 are SGHNT and YYREEE (reference sequence). CDR3 length: 13 residues. In DNA, the CDR3 is TGTGCCAGCAGCTTAGAAAGATACACTGAAGCTTTCTTT. This codes for CASSLERYTEAFF.

The chain uses TRBV9 and TRBJ1-6, with 9 bases aligning to TRBD1. The CDR3 has 14 amino acids. V was pared by 4 bases and J by 10 bases, with 6 bases of the junction left unmatched. Germline CDR1 reads SGDLS; CDR2 reads YYNGEE. This CDR3 is CASSFRTGDSPLHF. Written as DNA, the CDR3 is TGTGCCAGCAGCTTCCGGACAGGGGACTCACCCCTCCACTTT.

This chain uses TRBV11-2 with TRBJ1-4; weak D call: TRBD1 (5 bases). Trimming cost V 2 bases and J 4 bases, with 14 bases left between them. CDR1 is SGHAT, CDR2 FQNNGV, per germline. This CDR3 has 16 amino acids. CDR3 region: CASSLSYGGGNEKLFF. CDR3 nucleotide sequence: TGTGCCAGCAGCTTAAGTTACGGGGGGGGTAATGAAAAACTGTTTTTT.

The V gene is TRBV7-3, the J gene TRBJ1-1, with 7 bases aligning to TRBD1. This CDR3 is built from 16 residues. CDR1 is SGHTA and CDR2 is FQGTGA in the germline V gene. Losses at the gene ends were 5 bases for V and 5 bases for J; bases not matched to a gene: 14. The CDR3 spells CASSRFPTGRETEAFF. The CDR3 DNA reads TGTGCCAGCAGCCGATTCCCGACAGGGAGGGAGACTGAAGCTTTCTTT.

The rearrangement links TRBV7-3 to TRBJ2-5, with D tentatively TRBD1 or TRBD2 (5 bases each). The V gene lost 5 bases and the J gene lost 4 bases, with 23 bases spanning the gap. Germline CDR1 is SGHTA and CDR2 is FQGTGA. The length of the CDR3 is 17 residues. Written as DNA, the CDR3 is TGTGCCAGCAGCCAGTTTCGCGCTAGCAATGGGGGAGAGACCCAGTACTTC. Protein product: CASSQFRASNGGETQYF.

The gene calls are TRBV28 and TRBJ1-2; D gene ambiguous. Looked up from germline, CDR1 is MDHEN and CDR2 is SYDVKM. This CDR3 is built from 15 residues. Trimming took 3 bases from V and 3 from J, leaving 14 bases between them. The CDR3 DNA reads TGTGCCAGCAGTTTCCTAGCACAAAGGCACTATGGCTACACCTTC. Its protein product is CASSFLAQRHYGYTF.

The rearrangement joins TRBV4-2 to TRBJ1-3, with D possibly TRBD1 on 6 matching bases. Germline assignment: CDR1 LGHNA and CDR2 YNFKEQ. The CDR3 has 15 amino acids. V lost 1 base and J lost 5, with 12 bases in between. The chain's CDR3 is CASSQVPGERNTIYF. CDR3 nucleotides: TGTGCCAGCAGCCAAGTCCCAGGGGAAAGAAACACCATATATTTT.

This clone was seen more than once but under ten times. The genes are TRBV30 and TRBJ2-1; maybe TRBD2 (5 bases). V lost 0 bases to trimming and J lost 6 bases, with 9 bases between them. CDR1 is GTSNPN and CDR2 is SVGIG in the germline V gene (reference sequence). This CDR3 comprises 13 residues. In nucleotides, the CDR3 is TGTGCCTGGAGTGTTACGACTATCAATGAGCAGTTCTTC. Translating gives CAWSVTTINEQFF.

The chain is built from TRBV18 and TRBJ1-1; D gene ambiguous. CDR1 and CDR2 from the germline V gene are KGHSH and LQKENI. The V and J ends lost 2 bases and 6 bases respectively, with 10 bases between them. This CDR3 has 13 residues. DNA of the CDR3: TGTGCCAGCTCACCAGCCCCAGGCCCTGAAGCTTTCTTT. Residues: CASSPAPGPEAFF.

This clone was found once. The chain has TRBV30 and TRBJ2-1; D is undetermined. V lost 0 bases and J 1 base, leaving 1 base between the germline ends. CDR3 length equals 12 residues. Per germline, CDR1 GTSNPN and CDR2 SVGIG (reference sequence). CDR3 DNA sequence: TGTGCCTGGAGTGTATCCTACAATGAGCAGTTCTTC. Residues: CAWSVSYNEQFF.

The chain has TRBV7-9 and TRBJ2-7, with D perhaps assigned TRBD1 or TRBD2 (5 bases each). The CDR3 runs 14 residues. V was cut by 4 bases and J by 3 bases, with 13 bases left in between. Germline V gene sequence: CDR1 SEHNR, CDR2 FQNEAQ (reference sequence). The CDR3: CASSSRDGVYEQYF. The CDR3 coding sequence is TGTGCCAGCAGCTCCCGGGACGGAGTCTACGAGCAGTACTTC.

This sequence joins TRBV9 and TRBJ2-3; no firm D call. CDR1 and CDR2 from the germline V gene are SGDLS and YYNGEE. Trimming took 0 bases from V and 0 from J, leaving 5 bases between them. The CDR3 runs to 14 residues. The CDR3 sequence is CASSVVWSTDTQYF. The CDR3 DNA is TGTGCCAGCAGCGTAGTATGGAGCACAGATACGCAGTATTTT.

This chain links TRBV4-3 with TRBJ1-6; TRBD1 matches 9 bases. V was pared by 3 bases and J by 6 bases, with 3 bases of the junction left unmatched. Germline V lookup: CDR1 LGHNA, CDR2 YSLEER. The CDR3 totals 15 residues. The CDR3 DNA reads TGCGCCAGCAGCCAGGGGACAGGGAGTAATTCACCCCTCCACTTT. Protein sequence: CASSQGTGSNSPLHF.

A word on this clone: Additional DNA sequences in this sample encode the identical CDR3. This chain joins TRBV6-1 and TRBJ1-5; D not resolved. Germline V gene data show CDR1 as MNHNS and CDR2 as SASEGT. This CDR3 has 15 residues. V gave up 2 bases and J gave up 3 bases, with 11 bases separating them. The DNA of the CDR3 is TGTGCCAGCAGTGAATATGGAGGATCCAATCAGCCCCAGCATTTT. It codes for CASSEYGGSNQPQHF.

The sample holds a few counts of this clone. The chain couples TRBV25-1 to TRBJ2-1; maybe TRBD1 (6 bases). V was clipped by 5 bases and J by 7 bases, with 9 bases between them. The CDR3 consists of 12 residues. Germline V gene sequence: CDR1 MGHDK, CDR2 SYGVNS. CDR3 sequence (DNA): TGTGCCAGCAGTAACAGGGCAAATGAGCAGTTCTTC. Its translation: CASSNRANEQFF.

This chain uses TRBV27 with TRBJ2-3; D is undetermined. This CDR3 is 11 amino acids long. The V end lost 4 bases, the J end lost 7 bases, and 6 bases lay between the germline ends. The germline V gene has CDR1 MNHEY and CDR2 SMNVEV (reference sequence). The chain's CDR3 is CASSSGYTQYF. The CDR3 DNA reads TGTGCCAGCAGTTCTGGGTATACGCAGTATTTT.

The genes are TRBV30 and TRBJ2-3; D uncertain. This CDR3 has 14 amino acids. CDR1 and CDR2 from the germline V gene are GTSNPN and SVGIG (reference sequence). V gave up 3 bases and J gave up 1 base, with 11 bases separating them. The CDR3 DNA reads as TGTGCCTGGAGCCCGCCGGCGGGCACAGATACGCAGTATTTT. It yields the protein CAWSPPAGTDTQYF.

This chain uses TRBV29-1 with TRBJ2-7; a weak D match, TRBD2 (5 bases). CDR3 length equals 15 residues. Trimming took off 2 bases at V and 2 bases at J, with 16 bases between the two ends. CDR1 is SQVTM, CDR2 ANQGSEA, per germline. The CDR3: CSVEPERATTYEQYF. In DNA, the CDR3 is TGCAGCGTTGAACCCGAGAGGGCAACGACCTACGAGCAGTACTTC.

The rearrangement uses TRBV6-5 and TRBJ1-1; possible D gene TRBD1, 5 bases. V gave up 2 bases and J gave up 0 bases, with 10 bases separating them. Germline-derived CDR1 and CDR2 are MNHEY and SVGAGI. The CDR3 extends over 15 amino acids. For the CDR3, the DNA is TGTGCCAGCAGTTACGGGGCGGCGATGAACACTGAAGCTTTCTTT. Amino acids: CASSYGAAMNTEAFF.

A few counts support this clone. The rearrangement links TRBV6-1 to TRBJ2-3; 12 bases fit TRBD2. Unmatched junction bases numbered 10, after V lost 4 bases and J lost 8 bases. The germline gives CDR1 MNHNS, CDR2 SASEGT. This CDR3 is built from 16 residues. CDR3 sequence (DNA): TGTGCCAGCAGTGCCAGACTAGCGGGAGAACATGGTACGCAGTATTTT. This translates into CASSARLAGEHGTQYF.